The entry below gives a single TCR beta chain sequence along with its context. Its antigen target is currently unknown. Base quality data are lacking; no much larger clone is found one base away. From each donor, a single peripheral blood sample of 95 to 150 mL on average was drawn into heparinised tubes. A BD FACSAria II was used to sort naive, central memory, regulatory and stem cell-like memory CD4+ T cells with a panel that included CD45RO, CCR7, CD25, CD127, CD95 and CD27. Purity was above 95% for every sorted population. PBMCs were isolated immediately by Lymphoprep density gradient centrifugation and stained directly without culture. So that batch effects would be minimized, each experiment stained and sorted samples in pairs, pairing one healthy donor with one patient. All of the isolated RNA was reverse transcribed with the High Capacity cDNA Reverse Transcription Kit, so expressed TCRB transcripts were sequenced. Naive, central memory and regulatory T cell samples underwent deep immunoSEQ sequencing, averaging about 3.57 million total reads per sample. Sorted cells were lysed in RLT buffer, and RNA was extracted using DNase-treated RNeasy Micro or Mini kits according to cell number. To prevent cross-contamination, every cell subset was processed on its own, while patient and healthy donor samples were processed together. The immunoSEQ multiplex PCR was used to amplify TCRB sequences from cDNA, generating 87-bp fragments that spanned the CDR3 region. Amplicons were sequenced on the Illumina HiSeq platform. For the original study's pipeline: Synthetic template baselines were used to correct PCR bias computationally, reads within Hamming distance 2 were collapsed, and singletons that could not be merged were discarded. By aligning reads against IMGT, V, D and J genes, CDR3 length, and insertions or deletions at six rearrangement sites were assigned. Within each subset, clonotype counts were normalized to sorted cell number, after which true diversity and Gini coefficients were computed with the tcR R package. Repertoire sharing was quantified using the overlap coefficient calculated on TCRB nucleotide sequences. As a proxy for the pre-selection repertoire, out-of-frame TCRB sequences from naive cells were analyzed. This immuneACCESS table, as held by TCRdb, lists in-frame sequences with V and J called but not all clones. Of the missing ones, under half trace to an unresolved V gene in checked studies; the others have no known cause. That table furnishes V, J and clone size, whereas the DNA furnished D and trimming. The sample has under 950,000 clones on record, roughly a sixth of them singletons. The top ten clonotypes cover 0.023% of the sample.

The sample originates from a study of beta chain features in type 1 diabetes listed by TCRdb under 2018. With regard to the full study: Patients and healthy donors did not differ in mean age, gender distribution, total cell number or subset yield. A total of around 110,000,000 sorted cells were examined across all samples, and a strong correlation was observed between cell number per subset and RNA yield. In the study, recently diagnosed type 1 diabetes patients and matched healthy donors were compared on the TCRB repertoires of their sorted circulating CD4+ T cell subsets. Regulatory and stem cell-like memory subsets were obtained from only 8 patients and about eight healthy donors, while naive and central memory subsets were obtained from all 30 or so donors. Study-level results and caveats: Only small numbers of individuals were included in the HLA sub-analyses, which left unresolved whether HLA type had any influence on TCRB rearrangement. Naive, central memory and regulatory TCRB repertoires appeared to be more alike among patients than among healthy donors. A moderate but significant shortening of TCRB CDR3 length was observed in type 1 diabetes patients in all four CD4+ subsets. Fewer insertions and more nucleotide deletions at VDJ recombination sites were observed in patients with type 1 diabetes, implying thymic rearrangement abnormalities. Shorter templates might have been favored by PCR, but patient and control samples were amplified and corrected together, so both groups would have been affected equally by any skew. Because cDNA was sequenced instead of genomic DNA, activated cells with high expression could be over-represented, although the groups did not differ in activation or CD3 levels.

V ends up 5 bases short and J 5 bases short, with an unmatched junction base count of 5. Including the terminal cysteine and phenylalanine, the CDR3 comprises 13 residues. CDR3 DNA only is kept here, 39 bases in frame from base 1. CDR1 is given as SEHNR and CDR2 as FQNEAQ, both from the germline V gene (reference sequence). The specimen was naive CD4+ T cells from blood. The cell subset or site label, read with the paper, signifies: true naive CD4+ T cells. The V gene is TRBV7-9 and the J gene is TRBJ1-2, and TRBD1 matches 7 of the central bases. This receptor was taken from a woman aged 18-30 years in good health. The CDR3 loop reads CASSRGTEYGYTF. The DNA reads as follows: TGTGCCAGCAGCCGAGGGACAGAATATGGCTACACCTTC.